Below, 30 T cell receptor beta chains from the same sample are listed, as sequenced in a study of cytotoxic CD8 clonotypes in ibrutinib-treated CLL. Profiled with immunoSEQ multiplex PCR; TCRdb holds only in-frame clones, not every one. The sample has 250,000 to 350,000 clones, less than 85% seen once; the top ten hold 5.6%. Specimen: PBMCs, collected at disease progression, from a patient treated with ibrutinib. The origin of the receptors is a human donor with chronic lymphocytic leukemia.

The chain carries TRBV6-5 and TRBJ1-4; D is undetermined. The CDR3 sequence is 15 residues long. Germline CDR1 and CDR2: MNHEY and SVGAGI. Trimming stripped 0 bases from V and 3 bases from J, with 8 bases between. This chain's CDR3 is CASSYSVMANEKLFF. For the CDR3, the DNA is TGTGCCAGCAGTTACTCGGTTATGGCTAATGAAAAACTGTTTTTT.

This clone was counted between two and nine times. The chain combines TRBV5-1 with TRBJ1-6, with a possible D match to TRBD1 (6 bases). Trimming removed 4 bases from V and 9 bases from J, with 14 bases in between. The CDR3 contains 14 residues. The V gene's germline CDR1 is SGHRS and CDR2 YFSETQ. This CDR3 is CASSPRQDGSPLHF. CDR3 DNA: TGCGCCAGCAGCCCGAGACAGGACGGTTCACCCCTCCACTTT.

This clone was picked up one time. V is TRBV27 and J is TRBJ1-2; 8 positions agree with TRBD1. The V gene end was trimmed by 6 bases and the J gene end by 3 bases; junction bases not matched to a gene: 3. Germline-derived CDR1 and CDR2 are MNHEY and SMNVEV (reference sequence). This CDR3 contains 13 residues. DNA for the CDR3: TGTGCCAGCAGCCTGACAGGGGACTATGGCTACACCTTC. Amino acids: CASSLTGDYGYTF.

CDR3 sequence: CASSSRAAYTQYF. In DNA form, the CDR3 reads TGTGCCAGCAGCTCCCGAGCCGCCTATACGCAGTATTTT. The chain uses TRBV7-2 and TRBJ2-3; the D is unclear. The germline V and J ends were trimmed by 4 bases and 7 bases, with 12 bases remaining between them. In germline, CDR1 is SGHTA, CDR2 FQGNSA. The CDR3 is made up of 13 amino acids.

On this clone: Other DNA variants within this sample encode the same CDR3. The CDR3 DNA is TGTGCCAGCAGCGTGTATTCCTATGGCTACACCTTC. Protein: CASSVYSYGYTF. V gene TRBV9 combines with J gene TRBJ1-2; the D is unclear. Germline CDR1 SGDLS, CDR2 YYNGEE. V lost 2 bases and J lost 4, with 6 bases in between. The CDR3 loop spans 12 amino acids.

The chain carries TRBV6-6 and TRBJ2-2, with 7 bases that match TRBD1. Losses at the gene ends were 2 bases for V and 6 bases for J; bases not matched to a gene: 0. The CDR3 runs 13 residues. From germline, CDR1 is MNHNY and CDR2 SVGAGI (reference sequence). CDR3 protein: CASSYQGAGELFF. In nucleotides, the CDR3 is TGTGCCAGCAGTTACCAGGGGGCCGGGGAGCTGTTTTTT.

V usage is TRBV5-1 and J usage is TRBJ2-1, with TRBD2 identical over 8 bases. Trimming took 0 bases from V and 4 from J; bases not matched to a gene: 6. The germline gives CDR1 SGHRS, CDR2 YFSETQ. This CDR3 is 16 amino acids long. The CDR3 DNA follows: TGCGCCAGCAGCTTGGCCACGGGGGGGTTATACAATGAGCAGTTCTTC. Translation: CASSLATGGLYNEQFF. Together with reference TRBV5-1 and TRBJ2-1, the CDR3 gives the full variable domain: KAGVTQTPRYLIKTRGQQVTLSCSPISGHRSVSWYQQTPGQGLQFLFEYFSETQRNKGNFPGRFSGRQFSNSRSEMNVSTLELGDSALYLCASSLATGGLYNEQFFGPGTRLTVL.

This sequence joins TRBV7-2 and TRBJ2-7; D is ambiguous. V was pared by 2 bases and J by 0 bases, with 8 bases between. This CDR3 has 14 residues. The germline CDR1 and CDR2 sequences are SGHTA and FQGNSA. CDR3 loop: CASSLLFDSYEQYF. The CDR3 nucleotides read TGTGCCAGCAGCTTACTTTTCGACTCCTACGAGCAGTACTTC. Full variable domain (rest looked up from reference TRBV7-2 and TRBJ2-7): GAGVSQSPSNKVTEKGKDVELRCDPISGHTALYWYRQSLGQGLEFLIYFQGNSAPDKSGLPSDRFSAERTGGSVSTLTIQRTQQEDSAVYLCASSLLFDSYEQYFGPGTRLTVT.

The table lists this clone with a few counts. V is TRBV4-1 and J is TRBJ1-4; D call uncertain. In germline, CDR1 is MGHRA, CDR2 YSYEKL. The CDR3 is 14 amino acids. V lost 1 base and J 7 bases, leaving 10 bases between the germline ends. The CDR3 protein is CASSQGQVGEKLFF. CDR3 coding DNA: TGCGCCAGCAGCCAAGGGCAGGTCGGTGAAAAACTGTTTTTT.

The chain employs TRBV7-2 and TRBJ2-1; TRBD2 might be the D (6 bases). Germline CDR1 reads SGHTA; CDR2 reads FQGNSA. Trimming left V 3 bases short and J 4 bases short, with 10 bases between. The CDR3 runs 14 residues. The CDR3 DNA reads TGTGCCAGCAGCTTTATCGCGGGGTACAATGAGCAGTTCTTC. Protein product: CASSFIAGYNEQFF. The full variable domain, its missing parts supplied by reference TRBV7-2 and TRBJ2-1, is GAGVSQSPSNKVTEKGKDVELRCDPISGHTALYWYRQSLGQGLEFLIYFQGNSAPDKSGLPSDRFSAERTGGSVSTLTIQRTQQEDSAVYLCASSFIAGYNEQFFGPGTRLTVL.

With regard to this clone: One end of the junction varies from germline; a read error may be responsible. The chain has TRBV5-4 and TRBJ2-7, with 15 bases identical to TRBD2. Germline V gene lookup returns CDR1 SGHNT and CDR2 YYREEE (reference sequence). This CDR3 comprises 19 residues. CDR3 DNA: TGTGCCAGCAGCTTGCAGGCACCATCGGGACTAGCGGGGGGCTACGAGCTGTACTTC. Residues: CASSLQAPSGLAGGYELYF.

The V gene is TRBV14, the J gene TRBJ2-1; 8 positions match TRBD2. The germline V gene encodes CDR1 SGHDN and CDR2 FVKESK. V lost 6 bases, J lost 3 bases, and 16 bases stayed unmatched. This CDR3 contains 18 residues. Here the CDR3 reads CASSPRTSGPKNYNEQFF. The DNA for the CDR3 is TGTGCCAGCAGTCCTCGCACTAGCGGACCAAAAAACTACAATGAGCAGTTCTTC.

Only one count was recorded for this clone. V and J are TRBV10-3 and TRBJ2-1, with 7 bases identical to TRBD2. Germline V CDR1 and CDR2: ENHRY, SYGVKD. The V gene end was trimmed by 0 bases and the J gene end by 4 bases; junction bases not matched to a gene: 9. This CDR3 spans 17 amino acids. The CDR3: CAISESLVGGLYNEQFF. CDR3 bases: TGTGCCATCAGTGAGTCGCTAGTGGGAGGGCTTTACAATGAGCAGTTCTTC.

The J gene is TRBJ2-7, the V gene TRBV9, with a tentative D call TRBD2 (6 bases). The CDR3 has 15 amino acids. V was clipped by 0 bases and J by 3 bases, with 13 bases between them. Germline values: CDR1 SGDLS, CDR2 YYNGEE. The CDR3 is CASSVDGGSNYEQYF. DNA of the CDR3: TGTGCCAGCAGCGTAGATGGAGGGTCTAACTACGAGCAGTACTTC. The entire variable domain, with the rest obtained from reference TRBV9 and TRBJ2-7, is as follows: DSGVTQTPKHLITATGQRVTLRCSPRSGDLSVYWYQQSLDQGLQFLIQYYNGEERAKGNILERFSAQQFPDLHSELNLSSLELGDSALYFCASSVDGGSNYEQYFGPGTRLTVT.

This chain joins TRBV7-9 and TRBJ1-1, with no clear D. The V end lost 3 bases, the J end lost 4 bases, and 9 bases lay between the germline ends. This CDR3 has 13 amino acids. Looked up from germline, CDR1 is SEHNR and CDR2 is FQNEAQ (reference sequence). CDR3: CASSFKGITEAFF. DNA for the CDR3: TGTGCCAGCAGCTTCAAAGGGATCACTGAAGCTTTCTTT.

V and J are TRBV27 and TRBJ1-2, with a weak D call TRBD1 (5 bases). Trimming left V 6 bases short and J 1 base short, with 15 bases between. Germline V gene data show CDR1 as MNHEY and CDR2 as SMNVEV (reference sequence). This CDR3 contains 15 residues. CDR3 in amino acids: CASSPGRDRNYGYTF. In nucleotides, the CDR3 is TGTGCCAGCAGCCCAGGGAGGGATCGTAACTATGGCTACACCTTC.

The V and J genes are TRBV5-5 and TRBJ2-7; D is ambiguous. This CDR3 spans 13 amino acids. Germline V gives CDR1 SGHKS, CDR2 YYEKEE (reference sequence). The V end was cut by 0 bases, the J end by 0 bases, with 4 bases between. CDR3 coding DNA: TGTGCCAGCAGCTTGGAGAGCTCCTACGAGCAGTACTTC. Translation gives CASSLESSYEQYF.

This chain joins TRBV4-1 and TRBJ2-1; D is undetermined. Trimming cost V 1 base and J 0 bases, with 13 bases left between them. CDR3 length: 17 residues. CDR1 is MGHRA and CDR2 is YSYEKL in the germline V gene. The CDR3 DNA follows: TGCGCCAGCAGCCAAGGGTCCCTATCAAGCTCCTACAATGAGCAGTTCTTC. Translated, it gives CASSQGSLSSSYNEQFF.

J is TRBJ1-4 and V is TRBV30; D is ambiguous. The germline V gene encodes CDR1 GTSNPN and CDR2 SVGIG (reference sequence). This CDR3 comprises 14 residues. The ends were cut back, 2 bases at V and 2 bases at J, with 9 bases in the middle. CDR3 DNA sequence: TGTGCCTGGAGTACACATGGGACTAATGAAAAACTGTTTTTT. Translating it yields CAWSTHGTNEKLFF.

The chain links TRBV5-1 to TRBJ1-1, with 8 bases matching TRBD1. V dropped 5 bases and J dropped 7; count of bases not matched to a gene: 7. Germline V CDR1 and CDR2: SGHRS, YFSETQ. This CDR3 comprises 13 residues. The CDR3 spells CASRQGGPIEAFF. CDR3 coding DNA: TGCGCCAGCAGACAGGGGGGCCCCATTGAAGCTTTCTTT.

This chain connects TRBV5-1 to TRBJ2-5, with 10 nucleotides matching TRBD2. CDR1 SGHRS and CDR2 YFSETQ come from the germline V gene. CDR3 length equals 16 residues. V lost 1 base and J lost 3; bases outside the gene matches: 6. The CDR3 here is CASSLMLAGAEETQYF. DNA of the CDR3: TGCGCCAGCAGCTTGATGCTAGCGGGGGCGGAAGAGACCCAGTACTTC. Full variable domain (remainder filled in from reference TRBV5-1 and TRBJ2-5): KAGVTQTPRYLIKTRGQQVTLSCSPISGHRSVSWYQQTPGQGLQFLFEYFSETQRNKGNFPGRFSGRQFSNSRSEMNVSTLELGDSALYLCASSLMLAGAEETQYFGPGTRLLVL.

The chain links TRBV7-9 to TRBJ2-7; tentatively, D is TRBD1 (5 bases). Germline V gene lookup returns CDR1 SEHNR and CDR2 FQNEAQ (reference sequence). V shed 1 base and J shed 1 base, with 11 bases lying between them. The CDR3 is made up of 15 amino acids. CDR3 DNA sequence: TGTGCCAGCAGCTTAGTCGCAGGGCCGTCCTACGAGCAGTACTTC. Amino acids: CASSLVAGPSYEQYF.

The chain is built from TRBV4-2 and TRBJ2-1, with 15 positions matching TRBD2. There are 19 residues in the CDR3. V dropped 2 bases and J dropped 0; count of bases not matched to a gene: 5. Germline assignment: CDR1 LGHNA and CDR2 YNFKEQ. The CDR3 is CASSQSGLAGGSSYNEQFF. The CDR3 DNA sequence: TGTGCCAGCAGCCAATCGGGACTAGCGGGGGGTAGCTCCTACAATGAGCAGTTCTTC.

The chain is built from TRBV14 and TRBJ2-1, with D perhaps TRBD2 (5 bases). V was trimmed by 5 bases and J by 1 base, leaving 12 bases between them. Germline values: CDR1 SGHDN, CDR2 FVKESK. The CDR3 is made up of 15 amino acids. CDR3 nucleotide sequence: TGTGCCAGCAGCACAAAGTCGGGGTCCTACAATGAGCAGTTCTTC. Residues: CASSTKSGSYNEQFF.

The genes are TRBV7-2 and TRBJ2-7; 10 bases match TRBD2. Germline V gives CDR1 SGHTA, CDR2 FQGNSA. J lost 7 bases, V lost 5 bases, and 8 bases had no gene match. The CDR3 sequence is 14 residues long. CDR3 residues: CASSILAGVGEQYF. The DNA for the CDR3 is TGTGCCAGCAGCATCCTAGCGGGAGTAGGTGAGCAGTACTTC.

The chain couples TRBV19 to TRBJ2-3, with TRBD2 identical over 10 bases. Germline V lookup: CDR1 LNHDA, CDR2 SQIVND (reference sequence). The V and J ends lost 4 bases and 4 bases, in that order; junction bases with no gene match: 5. This CDR3 is 15 amino acids long. This CDR3 reads CASSRQLAGSDTQYF. DNA for the CDR3: TGTGCCAGTAGTAGACAACTAGCGGGGTCAGATACGCAGTATTTT.

In this sample, this clone turned up once. The V gene is TRBV19, the J gene TRBJ1-4; a possible D gene is TRBD1 (5 bases). This CDR3 has 14 amino acids. The germline V gene has CDR1 LNHDA and CDR2 SQIVND (reference sequence). The V end was cut by 3 bases, the J end by 4 bases, with 9 bases between. CDR3 region: CASSMGRSNEKLFF. The CDR3 DNA reads as TGTGCCAGTAGTATGGGACGAAGTAATGAAAAACTGTTTTTT.

This chain links TRBV18 with TRBJ2-1; the match to TRBD2 covers 10 bases. V lost 3 bases to trimming and J lost 3 bases; unmatched junction nucleotides: 2. The CDR3 runs to 15 residues. The germline V gene has CDR1 KGHSH and CDR2 LQKENI. CDR3 residues: CASSPGLAFYNEQFF. The CDR3 DNA is TGTGCCAGCTCACCGGGACTAGCGTTCTACAATGAGCAGTTCTTC.

The rearrangement links TRBV4-1 to TRBJ1-4; 8 bases line up with TRBD1. Unmatched junction bases numbered 6, after V lost 4 bases and J lost 5 bases. Germline V gene data show CDR1 as MGHRA and CDR2 as YSYEKL. CDR3 length: 15 amino acids. The CDR3 bases are TGCGCCAGCAGCCCGACCGGGACAGGAAATGAAAAACTGTTTTTT. This translates into CASSPTGTGNEKLFF.

The gene calls are TRBV4-1 and TRBJ2-7; a weak D match, TRBD1 (6 bases). V lost 3 bases and J 0 bases, leaving 12 bases between the germline ends. The germline V gene has CDR1 MGHRA and CDR2 YSYEKL. The CDR3 runs to 15 residues. CDR3 coding DNA: TGCGCCAGCAGCCATAACAGGGTTAGCTCCTACGAGCAGTACTTC. The encoded protein is CASSHNRVSSYEQYF.